This T cell receptor (beta chain) is from a study of blood T cells in healthy people across ages. Donors were systemically healthy Caucasian individuals from Russia aged about 6 to 90 years. Primed by a sample-barcoded 5' primer and a J-beta primer mix, a second PCR proceeded for roughly 7 to 12 cycles. TCRdb independently ran MiXCR on the 5' RACE reads; one entry per CDR3 protein. Counted here are about 620,000 distinct CDR3 sequences, more than 45% occurring once; the ten biggest clones make up approximately 15%. V lost 4 bases to trimming and J lost 5 bases; unmatched junction nucleotides: 12. CDR1 SGHRS and CDR2 YFSETQ come from the germline V gene. The CDR3 is made up of 16 amino acids.

This TCR was recovered from an elderly woman in good health. The J gene is TRBJ2-5, the V gene TRBV5-1, with TRBD1 matching over 9 bases. The material sequenced was blood. The CDR3 DNA reads as TGCGCCAGCAGCCGTCAGGACAGGGGAGGTAGTGAGACCCAGTACTTC. The encoded protein is CASSRQDRGGSETQYF. The full variable domain, its missing parts supplied by reference TRBV5-1 and TRBJ2-5, is KAGVTQTPRYLIKTRGQQVTLSCSPISGHRSVSWYQQTPGQGLQFLFEYFSETQRNKGNFPGRFSGRQFSNSRSEMNVSTLELGDSALYLCASSRQDRGGSETQYFGPGTRLLVL.